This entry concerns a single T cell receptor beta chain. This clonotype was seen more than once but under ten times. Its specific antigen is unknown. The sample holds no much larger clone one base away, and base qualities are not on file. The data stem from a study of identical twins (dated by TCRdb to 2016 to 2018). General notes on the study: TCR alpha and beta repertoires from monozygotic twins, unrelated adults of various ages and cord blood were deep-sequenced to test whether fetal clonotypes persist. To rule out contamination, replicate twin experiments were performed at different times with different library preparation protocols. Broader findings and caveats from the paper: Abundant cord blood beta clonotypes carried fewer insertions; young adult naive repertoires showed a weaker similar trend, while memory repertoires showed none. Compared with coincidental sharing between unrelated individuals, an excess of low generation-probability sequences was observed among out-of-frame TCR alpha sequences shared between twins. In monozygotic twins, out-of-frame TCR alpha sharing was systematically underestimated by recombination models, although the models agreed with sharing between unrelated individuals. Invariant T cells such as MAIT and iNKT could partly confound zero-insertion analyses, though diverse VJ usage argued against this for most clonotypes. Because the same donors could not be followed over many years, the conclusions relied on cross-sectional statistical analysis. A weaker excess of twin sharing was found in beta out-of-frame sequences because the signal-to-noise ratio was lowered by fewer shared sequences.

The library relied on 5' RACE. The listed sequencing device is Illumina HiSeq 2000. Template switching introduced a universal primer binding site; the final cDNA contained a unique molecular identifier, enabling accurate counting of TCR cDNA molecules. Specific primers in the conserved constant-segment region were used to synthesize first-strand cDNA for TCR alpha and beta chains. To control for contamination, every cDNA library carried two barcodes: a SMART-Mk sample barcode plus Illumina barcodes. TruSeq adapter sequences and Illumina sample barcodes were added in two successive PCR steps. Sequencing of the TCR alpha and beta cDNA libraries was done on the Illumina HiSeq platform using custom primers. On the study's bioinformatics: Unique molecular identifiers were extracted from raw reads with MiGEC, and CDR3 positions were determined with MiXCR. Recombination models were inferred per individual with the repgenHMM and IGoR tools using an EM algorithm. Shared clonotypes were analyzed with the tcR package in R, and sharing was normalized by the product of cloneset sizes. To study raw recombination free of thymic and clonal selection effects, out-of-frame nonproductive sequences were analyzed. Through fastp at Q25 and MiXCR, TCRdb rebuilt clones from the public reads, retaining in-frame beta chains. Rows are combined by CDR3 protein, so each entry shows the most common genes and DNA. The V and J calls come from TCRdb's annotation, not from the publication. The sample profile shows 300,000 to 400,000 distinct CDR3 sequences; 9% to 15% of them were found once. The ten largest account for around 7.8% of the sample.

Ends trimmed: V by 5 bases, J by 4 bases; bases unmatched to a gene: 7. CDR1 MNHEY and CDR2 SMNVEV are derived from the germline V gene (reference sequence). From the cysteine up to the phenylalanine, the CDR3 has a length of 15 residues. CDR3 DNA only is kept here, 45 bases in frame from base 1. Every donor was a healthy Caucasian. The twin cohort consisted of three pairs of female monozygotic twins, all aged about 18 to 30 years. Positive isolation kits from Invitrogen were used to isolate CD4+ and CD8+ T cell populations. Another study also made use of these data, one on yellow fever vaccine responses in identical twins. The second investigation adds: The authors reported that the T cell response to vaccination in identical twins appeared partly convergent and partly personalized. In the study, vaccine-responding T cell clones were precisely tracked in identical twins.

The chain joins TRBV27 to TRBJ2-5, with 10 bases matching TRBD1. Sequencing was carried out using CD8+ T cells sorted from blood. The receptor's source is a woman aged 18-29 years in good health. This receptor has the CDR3 CASSSRDRGLETQYF. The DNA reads TGTGCCAGCAGTAGCCGGGACAGGGGATTAGAGACCCAGTACTTC.